The 18 T cell receptor beta chains below all came from one sample that was sequenced in a study of OX40 agonist ivuxolimab in advanced cancers. The protocol was immunoSEQ multiplex PCR, while the TCRdb copy is restricted to in-frame clones and leaves out a portion. This table has tens of thousands of clones, 88% appearing once. Source: CD4+ or CD8+ T cells sorted from blood, taken in a trial of the OX40 agonist ivuxolimab. The source is an adult with an advanced solid tumor such as melanoma, head and neck, liver or kidney cancer.

The V gene is TRBV19, the J gene TRBJ2-3; TRBD2 matches at 11 bases. Losses at the gene ends were 1 base for V and 1 base for J; bases not matched to a gene: 1. Germline V gene sequence: CDR1 LNHDA, CDR2 SQIVND (reference sequence). The CDR3 covers 16 residues. CDR3 in DNA: TGTGCCAGTAGTATAGTGACTAGCGGGGGCACAGATACGCAGTATTTT. This sequence encodes CASSIVTSGGTDTQYF.

V usage is TRBV6-5 and J usage is TRBJ2-7; D is ambiguous. Per the germline V gene, CDR1 is MNHEY and CDR2 is SVGAGI. V was shortened by 3 bases and J by 3 bases, with 9 bases between the two germline ends. The CDR3 spans 13 residues. The CDR3 protein is CASSYGTVYEQYF. Here the CDR3 DNA reads TGTGCCAGCAGTTATGGAACGGTCTACGAGCAGTACTTC.

CDR3 DNA: TGTGCCAGCAGCTTGGTAAGGGGCACAGATACGCAGTATTTT. Amino acids: CASSLVRGTDTQYF. The chain combines TRBV5-5 with TRBJ2-3, with unresolved D. V was clipped by 0 bases and J by 1 base, with 6 bases between them. Germline values: CDR1 SGHKS, CDR2 YYEKEE (reference sequence). The CDR3 runs 14 residues. Filled out from reference TRBV5-5 and TRBJ2-3, the complete variable domain reads DAGVTQSPTHLIKTRGQQVTLRCSPISGHKSVSWYQQVLGQGPQFIFQYYEKEERGRGNFPDRFSARQFPNYSSELNVNALLLGDSALYLCASSLVRGTDTQYFGPGTRLTVL.

The chain is built from TRBV7-9 and TRBJ2-5, with 8 nucleotides matching TRBD1. V was pared by 4 bases and J by 3 bases, with 10 bases of the junction left unmatched. Germline lookup yields CDR1 SEHNR and CDR2 FQNEAQ (reference sequence). The CDR3 is made up of 16 amino acids. The CDR3 loop is CASSSSAGQGKETQYF. Written as DNA, the CDR3 is TGTGCCAGCAGCTCCTCAGCCGGACAGGGAAAAGAGACCCAGTACTTC.

The V gene is TRBV7-3, the J gene TRBJ1-2; the match to TRBD1 covers 10 bases. Germline V gene data show CDR1 as SGHTA and CDR2 as FQGTGA. J was trimmed by 6 bases and V by 5 bases; bases with no gene match: 6. The CDR3 loop spans 14 amino acids. The CDR3 region has the DNA TGTGCCAGCAGCACCGGACAGGGGGAGGATGGCTACACCTTC. This encodes CASSTGQGEDGYTF.

The chain joins TRBV7-9 to TRBJ2-7, with a tentative D call TRBD2 (6 bases). Germline V lookup: CDR1 SEHNR, CDR2 FQNEAQ (reference sequence). V was shortened by 5 bases and J by 1 base, with 15 bases between the two germline ends. The CDR3 runs 15 residues. CDR3 sequence: CASSRGTALSYEQYF. The CDR3 region has the DNA TGTGCCAGCAGCCGGGGGACTGCGTTGTCCTACGAGCAGTACTTC.

This chain joins TRBV19 and TRBJ2-7; TRBD2 matches 9 bases. Germline loops: CDR1 LNHDA, CDR2 SQIVND (reference sequence). J was trimmed by 3 bases and V by 5 bases; bases with no gene match: 8. The CDR3 has 15 amino acids. CDR3 region: CASSAFSGGGYEQYF. The CDR3 DNA sequence: TGTGCCAGTAGTGCCTTTAGCGGGGGAGGCTACGAGCAGTACTTC. Based on the CDR3 plus reference TRBV19 and TRBJ2-7, the full variable domain is DGGITQSPKYLFRKEGQNVTLSCEQNLNHDAMYWYRQDPGQGLRLIYYSQIVNDFQKGDIAEGYSVSREKKESFPLTVTSAQKNPTAFYLCASSAFSGGGYEQYFGPGTRLTVT.

The chain uses TRBV7-8 and TRBJ2-3; TRBD2 agrees at 8 bases. V lost 5 bases to trimming and J lost 2 bases; unmatched junction nucleotides: 9. Per germline, CDR1 SGHVS and CDR2 FQNEAQ. The CDR3 covers 16 residues. CDR3 nucleotides: TGTGCCAGCAGCGAAGTATTAGCGGGGAACACAGATACGCAGTATTTT. The encoded protein is CASSEVLAGNTDTQYF.

The V call is TRBV6-5, the J call TRBJ2-7; perhaps TRBD1 as D (7 bases). The CDR3 is 13 amino acids. Trimming removed 5 bases from V and 7 bases from J, with 15 bases in between. Germline V lookup: CDR1 MNHEY, CDR2 SVGAGI. For the CDR3, the DNA is TGTGCCAGCAGTCCCAACCCAGGGGGGGAGCAGTACTTC. This codes for CASSPNPGGEQYF.

The rearrangement uses TRBV4-3 and TRBJ1-4; D not certain. There are 14 residues in the CDR3. Germline-derived CDR1 and CDR2 are LGHNA and YSLEER. Trimming shortened V by 0 bases and J by 7 bases, and 9 bases separated the two germline ends. CDR3 DNA sequence: TGCGCCAGCAGCCAAGATAGTTCGGCTGAAAAACTGTTTTTT. Protein sequence: CASSQDSSAEKLFF.

This clone has just a few counts. The chain employs TRBV27 and TRBJ1-6; 7 bases are a match to TRBD1. Germline V CDR1 and CDR2: MNHEY, SMNVEV (reference sequence). This CDR3 has 15 residues. The J segment lost 10 bases and the V segment lost 5 bases, leaving 11 bases of the junction unmatched. In DNA, the CDR3 is TGTGCCAGCAGTGGGGTTCGGGCAGGGGGGTCACCCCTCCACTTT. Its translation is CASSGVRAGGSPLHF.

The rearrangement uses TRBV27 and TRBJ2-7, with D possibly matching TRBD1 (5 bases). Trimming removed 6 bases from V and 2 bases from J, with 8 bases in between. The germline gives CDR1 MNHEY, CDR2 SMNVEV (reference sequence). The CDR3 is 12 amino acids. This CDR3 is CASRDSAYEQYF. The CDR3 DNA reads TGTGCCAGCAGAGACAGCGCCTACGAGCAGTACTTC.

The chain is built from TRBV19 and TRBJ2-3; 10 positions match TRBD1. The V gene's germline CDR1 is LNHDA and CDR2 SQIVND (reference sequence). The CDR3 is made up of 17 amino acids. The junction had 8 bases not matched to a gene; V was cut back by 3 bases and J by 2 bases. This CDR3 reads CASSIGGTGVSTDTQYF. The CDR3 DNA is TGTGCCAGTAGTATCGGAGGGACAGGGGTTTCCACAGATACGCAGTATTTT.

The chain combines TRBV28 with TRBJ2-3; D is undetermined. Germline assignment: CDR1 MDHEN and CDR2 SYDVKM. CDR3 length: 12 residues. The ends were cut back, 10 bases at V and 4 bases at J, with 12 bases in the middle. For the CDR3, the DNA is TGTGCCACCTACCAAGTGGCAGATACGCAGTATTTT. Translation: CATYQVADTQYF.

V gene TRBV11-2 combines with J gene TRBJ2-1; no clear D. Between the trimmed V and J ends, which lost 1 base and 0 bases, there was a span of 7 bases. The CDR3 spans 15 residues. CDR1 is SGHAT and CDR2 is FQNNGV in the germline V gene. CDR3: CASSLAPSSYNEQFF. CDR3 DNA: TGTGCCAGCAGCTTAGCACCGAGCTCCTACAATGAGCAGTTCTTC.

Written as DNA, the CDR3 is TGTGCCAGCAGCTTGCCAGGGTCCAATGAGCAGTTCTTC. As protein: CASSLPGSNEQFF. The chain employs TRBV5-4 and TRBJ2-1; D may be TRBD1 (5 bases). Trimming pared 1 base from V and 6 bases from J, leaving 8 bases between. CDR3 length: 13 amino acids. Germline CDR1 SGHNT, CDR2 YYREEE (reference sequence). Full variable domain (missing parts from reference TRBV5-4 and TRBJ2-1): ETGVTQSPTHLIKTRGQQVTLRCSSQSGHNTVSWYQQALGQGPQFIFQYYREEENGRGNFPPRFSGLQFPNYSSELNVNALELDDSALYLCASSLPGSNEQFFGPGTRLTVL.

The chain has TRBV9 and TRBJ1-4, with 11 bases lining up with TRBD1. The CDR3 runs 14 residues. J was trimmed by 8 bases and V by 4 bases; bases with no gene match: 4. Germline CDR1 and CDR2: SGDLS and YYNGEE. The CDR3 spells CASSPWDRGEKLFF. The CDR3 DNA follows: TGTGCCAGCAGCCCCTGGGACAGGGGGGAAAAACTGTTTTTT.

The chain uses TRBV6-1 and TRBJ1-3; D gene unclear. Germline lookup yields CDR1 MNHNS and CDR2 SASEGT. V lost 2 bases to trimming and J lost 0 bases, with 5 bases between them. CDR3 length equals 14 residues. The CDR3 DNA follows: TGTGCCAGCAGTGAATGGGGCTCTGGAAACACCATATATTTT. This codes for CASSEWGSGNTIYF.